What follows are 21 T cell receptor beta chains derived from one specimen sequenced in a study of blood T cell repertoires in COVID-19. The data were produced by immunoSEQ multiplex PCR, yet TCRdb's version contains in-frame clones alone and is incomplete. The table records approximately 490,000 clones, approximately 86% of them present only once. The sample consisted of PBMCs or T cells enriched from blood (not recorded which). All receptors come from a young woman who had recovered from COVID-19.

On this clone: Distinct nucleotide sequences in the sample also encode this CDR3. The chain couples TRBV5-1 to TRBJ1-5; no reliable D call. Germline V gene data show CDR1 as SGHRS and CDR2 as YFSETQ. Trimming stripped 2 bases from V and 1 base from J, with 4 bases between. CDR3 length: 13 amino acids. The CDR3 region has the DNA TGCGCCAGCAGCTTTTCGAGCAATCAGCCCCAGCATTTT. This codes for CASSFSSNQPQHF.

Comment on this clone: Other DNA variants within this sample encode the same CDR3. The CDR3 nucleotides are TGTGCCAGCAGTTACGAGGGTCGCTCCTACGAGCAGTACTTC. Its protein product is CASSYEGRSYEQYF. The V gene is TRBV6-5, the J gene TRBJ2-7, with D perhaps TRBD2 (5 bases). Germline V CDR1 and CDR2: MNHEY, SVGAGI. Between the trimmed V and J ends, which lost 2 bases and 0 bases, there was a span of 8 bases. The CDR3 has 14 residues.

The V and J genes are TRBV5-1 and TRBJ2-4, with 9 bases that match TRBD2. The CDR3 covers 19 residues. With V trimmed by 4 bases and J by 6 bases, 20 bases remained unmatched. Germline-derived CDR1 and CDR2 are SGHRS and YFSETQ. The CDR3 coding sequence is TGCGCCAGCAGCCCAGGACTCGCGGGGGGGCCGGGGAGAGGAAACATTCAGTACTTC. Its protein is CASSPGLAGGPGRGNIQYF.

This clone was found once. V gene TRBV29-1 combines with J gene TRBJ1-1; D not certain. Germline V gene sequence: CDR1 SQVTM, CDR2 ANQGSEA. This CDR3 spans 12 amino acids. Trimming took 0 bases from V and 6 from J, leaving 8 bases between them. The CDR3 DNA reads TGCAGCGTTGAAGATCGAGAGGCTGAAGCTTTCTTT. Translating it yields CSVEDREAEAFF.

The chain uses TRBV2 and TRBJ2-3; the D is unclear. Germline V gene lookup returns CDR1 SNHLY and CDR2 FYNNEI. The CDR3 length is 12 residues. The germline V and J ends were trimmed by 3 bases and 7 bases, with 8 bases remaining between them. CDR3 sequence (DNA): TGTGCCAGCAGTGAGGCGGAAAATACGCAGTATTTT. Residues: CASSEAENTQYF.

The chain joins TRBV2 to TRBJ1-2, with TRBD1 identical over 7 bases. The CDR3 has 13 amino acids. Unmatched junction bases numbered 7, after V lost 4 bases and J lost 8 bases. Germline values: CDR1 SNHLY, CDR2 FYNNEI. CDR3 nucleotides: TGTGCCAGCAGTGCCGACAGGGAGTGGGGCTACACCTTC. Translated, it gives CASSADREWGYTF.

The V gene is TRBV6-6, the J gene TRBJ1-5; weak D call: TRBD1 (6 bases). The CDR3 spans 13 residues. Germline CDR1 and CDR2: MNHNY and SVGAGI (reference sequence). V was cut by 7 bases and J by 4 bases, with 11 bases left in between. The CDR3 DNA sequence: TGTGCCAGCATCGGACAGCATAATCAGCCCCAGCATTTT. Its protein product is CASIGQHNQPQHF.

A single count supports this clone. The same CDR3 also results from other DNA sequences found in this sample. The chain carries TRBV6-5 and TRBJ2-7; no clear D. Trimming stripped 0 bases from V and 3 bases from J, with 12 bases between. The CDR3 length is 15 residues. Germline CDR1 reads MNHEY; CDR2 reads SVGAGI. The CDR3 DNA reads TGTGCCAGCAGTTACTCAGCTACAGTGGGCTACGAGCAGTACTTC. The encoded protein is CASSYSATVGYEQYF.

Written as DNA, the CDR3 is TGTGCTAGTGGTTTGAGGGGCGGGGGGGAGACCCAGTACTTC. This encodes CASGLRGGGETQYF. The V and J genes are TRBV12-5 and TRBJ2-5; 8 bases map to TRBD2. The germline CDR1 and CDR2 sequences are LGHNT and FRNRAP. This CDR3 is built from 14 residues. The V segment lost 2 bases and the J segment 5 bases; nucleotides outside the gene matches: 4.

This clone was seen only once. This rearrangement joins TRBV6-1 to TRBJ2-5, with D possibly matching TRBD1 (6 bases). The germline gives CDR1 MNHNS, CDR2 SASEGT. This CDR3 has 13 residues. The V and J ends lost 5 bases and 1 base respectively, with 8 bases between them. DNA for the CDR3: TGTGCCAGCAGTAGGGACATCCAAGAGACCCAGTACTTC. This translates into CASSRDIQETQYF.

The chain carries TRBV7-3 and TRBJ2-2, with 11 bases matching TRBD1. J was trimmed by 4 bases and V by 5 bases; bases with no gene match: 9. Germline V gene lookup returns CDR1 SGHTA and CDR2 FQGTGA. The CDR3 totals 17 residues. CDR3 nucleotides: TGTGCCAGCAGCCAAACGGGGACAGGGGGAGTCACCGGGGAGCTGTTTTTT. It yields the protein CASSQTGTGGVTGELFF.

The chain employs TRBV14 and TRBJ2-5; 8 nucleotides agree with TRBD2. There are 13 residues in the CDR3. After removal of 4 bases from V and 5 bases from J, the junction contained 3 bases not matched to a gene. Germline V gene lookup returns CDR1 SGHDN and CDR2 FVKESK. The CDR3 here is CASSRPGGETQYF. CDR3 sequence (DNA): TGTGCCAGCAGCCGCCCGGGGGGGGAGACCCAGTACTTC.

The chain combines TRBV6-5 with TRBJ1-2, with D perhaps TRBD1 (6 bases). The CDR3 sequence is 12 residues long. CDR1 and CDR2 (germline): MNHEY, SVGAGI. Trimming stripped 7 bases from V and 8 bases from J, with 14 bases between. In DNA, the CDR3 is TGTGCCAGCAAAGAGGGGGAGCAGGGCTACACCTTC. It yields the protein CASKEGEQGYTF.

This clone was recorded at least ten times. The rearrangement joins TRBV19 to TRBJ2-7, with D perhaps TRBD1 (5 bases). V was clipped by 6 bases and J by 3 bases, with 18 bases between them. The CDR3 is made up of 15 amino acids. CDR1 and CDR2 from the germline V gene are LNHDA and SQIVND (reference sequence). CDR3 nucleotides: TGTGCCAGTAGCCCACGACAGTTTCCCCTCTACGAGCAGTACTTC. Translation gives CASSPRQFPLYEQYF. Complete variable domain (other parts from reference TRBV19 and TRBJ2-7): DGGITQSPKYLFRKEGQNVTLSCEQNLNHDAMYWYRQDPGQGLRLIYYSQIVNDFQKGDIAEGYSVSREKKESFPLTVTSAQKNPTAFYLCASSPRQFPLYEQYFGPGTRLTVT.

The CDR3 is CASSPTVEVKWNEQFF. DNA of the CDR3: TGTGCCAGCAGCCCCACCGTGGAGGTAAAGTGGAATGAGCAGTTCTTC. V gene TRBV7-9 combines with J gene TRBJ2-1; D is perhaps TRBD2 (5 bases). Trimming pared 5 bases from V and 7 bases from J, leaving 21 bases between. CDR3 length: 16 residues. The germline V gene has CDR1 SEHNR and CDR2 FQNEAQ (reference sequence).

The chain uses TRBV2 and TRBJ2-1; D is undetermined. Germline V gene lookup returns CDR1 SNHLY and CDR2 FYNNEI. This CDR3 is 12 amino acids long. V lost 6 bases and J 12 bases, leaving 15 bases between the germline ends. The CDR3 sequence: CASRVVTFRQFF. The CDR3 bases are TGTGCCAGCAGGGTCGTAACCTTCAGGCAGTTCTTC.

The chain combines TRBV19 with TRBJ1-5; tentatively, D is TRBD1 (6 bases). This CDR3 contains 15 residues. V shed 3 bases and J shed 6 bases, with 15 bases lying between them. Germline loops: CDR1 LNHDA, CDR2 SQIVND (reference sequence). The CDR3 sequence: CASSIGTIGTQPQHF. CDR3 nucleotides: TGTGCCAGTAGTATCGGGACAATAGGGACTCAGCCCCAGCATTTT.

This clone appeared a single time. J is TRBJ1-2 and V is TRBV4-1; 7 nucleotides align to TRBD1. V gave up 1 base and J gave up 8 bases; unmatched junction bases: 10. CDR1 and CDR2 (germline): MGHRA, YSYEKL. The CDR3 spans 15 residues. This chain's CDR3 is CASSQAGGQLGGYTF. CDR3 in DNA: TGCGCCAGCAGCCAAGCTGGGGGACAGCTGGGGGGCTACACCTTC.

V usage is TRBV30 and J usage is TRBJ1-5, with TRBD1 matching 7 bases. The CDR3 is 15 residues long. CDR1 is GTSNPN, CDR2 SVGIG, per germline (reference sequence). The junction had 9 bases not matched to a gene; V was cut back by 2 bases and J by 5 bases. The CDR3 bases are TGTGCCTGGAGTCCCATCGACAGGGAGCATCAGCCCCAGCATTTT. The encoded protein is CAWSPIDREHQPQHF.

This chain connects TRBV7-3 to TRBJ2-3, with 9 bases that match TRBD2. This CDR3 region has 15 residues. CDR1 and CDR2 from the germline V gene are SGHTA and FQGTGA. The junction had 3 bases not matched to a gene; V was cut back by 4 bases and J by 1 base. The CDR3 spells CASSSSSGGTDTQYF. The CDR3 nucleotides read TGTGCCAGCAGCTCTTCTAGCGGGGGCACAGATACGCAGTATTTT.

As regards this clone: Other DNA sequences in the same sample also yield this CDR3. The J gene is TRBJ2-3, the V gene TRBV12-3 or TRBV12-4; no firm D call. The ends were cut back, 6 bases at V and 3 bases at J, with 7 bases in the middle. This CDR3 comprises 12 residues. Here the CDR3 DNA reads TGTGCCAGCAGCCCTAGTACAGATACGCAGTATTTT. This codes for CASSPSTDTQYF.